The clone carrying this T cell receptor (beta chain) was counted only a few times. The sample originates from a study of blood T cells in healthy people across ages. The authors ran a second PCR of about 7 to 11 cycles using a sample-barcoded 5' primer and a J-beta primer mix. TCRdb redid the calling of the 5' RACE reads with MiXCR, one entry per CDR3 protein. Seen here are around 1.5 million distinct CDR3 sequences, around 35% observed once, and the top ten hold approximately 10%. The CDR3 sequence is 16 residues long. From germline, CDR1 is SEHNR and CDR2 FQNEAQ (reference sequence). Trimming stripped 5 bases from V and 3 bases from J, with 17 bases between.

The clonotype originates from a woman aged 30 to 39 in good health. This chain connects TRBV7-9 to TRBJ2-1, with D possibly TRBD1 on 6 matching bases. The specimen sequenced was blood. The CDR3 here is CASSPAGRDIYNEQFF. The CDR3 nucleotides are TGTGCCAGCAGCCCGGCAGGTAGGGACATCTACAATGAGCAGTTCTTC.